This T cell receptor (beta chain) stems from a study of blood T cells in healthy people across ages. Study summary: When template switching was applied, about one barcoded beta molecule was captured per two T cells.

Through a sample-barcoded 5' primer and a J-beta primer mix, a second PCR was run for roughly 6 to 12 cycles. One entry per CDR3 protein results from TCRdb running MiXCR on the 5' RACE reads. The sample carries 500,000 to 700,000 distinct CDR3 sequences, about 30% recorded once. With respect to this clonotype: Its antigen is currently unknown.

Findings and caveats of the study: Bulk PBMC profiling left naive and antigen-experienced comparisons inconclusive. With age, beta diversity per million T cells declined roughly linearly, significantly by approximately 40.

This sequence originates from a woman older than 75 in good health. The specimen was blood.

As DNA, the CDR3 is TGTGCCAGCAGCTTCAGCACCACGGGAGAGCAGTACTTC. It is translated as CASSFSTTGEQYF. The chain has TRBV7-2 and TRBJ2-4; perhaps TRBD2 as D (6 bases). V lost 3 bases and J 13 bases, leaving 16 bases between the germline ends. In germline, CDR1 is SGHTA, CDR2 FQGNSA. This CDR3 region has 13 residues. Complete variable domain (other parts from reference TRBV7-2 and TRBJ2-4): GAGVSQSPSNKVTEKGKDVELRCDPISGHTALYWYRQSLGQGLEFLIYFQGNSAPDKSGLPSDRFSAERTGGSVSTLTIQRTQQEDSAVYLCASSFSTTGEQYFGAGTRLSVL.